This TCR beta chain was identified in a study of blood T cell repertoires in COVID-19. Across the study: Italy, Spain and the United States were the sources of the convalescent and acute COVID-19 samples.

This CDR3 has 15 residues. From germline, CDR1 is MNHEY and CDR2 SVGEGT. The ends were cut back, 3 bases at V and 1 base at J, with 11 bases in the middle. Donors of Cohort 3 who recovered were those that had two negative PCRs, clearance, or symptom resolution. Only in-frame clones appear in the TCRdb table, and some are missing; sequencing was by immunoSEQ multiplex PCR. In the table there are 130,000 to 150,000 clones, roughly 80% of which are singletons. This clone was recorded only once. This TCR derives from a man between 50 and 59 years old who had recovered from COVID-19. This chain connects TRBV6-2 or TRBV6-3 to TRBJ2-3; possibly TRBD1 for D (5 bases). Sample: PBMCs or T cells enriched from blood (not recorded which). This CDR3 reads CASSYQGMRTDTQYF. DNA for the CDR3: TGTGCCAGCAGTTATCAGGGAATGCGCACAGATACGCAGTATTTT.